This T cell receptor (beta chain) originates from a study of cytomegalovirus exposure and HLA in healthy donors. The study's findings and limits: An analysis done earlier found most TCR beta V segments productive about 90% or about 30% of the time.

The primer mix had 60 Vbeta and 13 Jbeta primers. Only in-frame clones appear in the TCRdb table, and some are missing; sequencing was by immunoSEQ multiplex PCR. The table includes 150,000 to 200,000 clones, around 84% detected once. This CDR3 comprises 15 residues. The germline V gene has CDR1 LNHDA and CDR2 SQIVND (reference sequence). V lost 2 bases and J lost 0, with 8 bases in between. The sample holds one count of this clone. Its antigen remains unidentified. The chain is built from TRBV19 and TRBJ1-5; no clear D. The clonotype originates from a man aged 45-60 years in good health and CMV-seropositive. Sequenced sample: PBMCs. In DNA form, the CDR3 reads TGTGCCAGTAGTATAACAGACTATAGCAATCAGCCCCAGCATTTT. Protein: CASSITDYSNQPQHF.